These 18 T cell receptor beta chains originate from one sample sequenced in a study of blood T cell repertoires in COVID-19. TCRdb keeps only in-frame clones here, not all; method: immunoSEQ multiplex PCR. The sample consists of some 110,000 clones, about 89% of them appearing once. The sequencing sample was made of peripheral blood. Every receptor here comes from a human donor in a cohort sampled during active COVID-19.

This clone was seen once. This rearrangement joins TRBV10-2 to TRBJ2-7; 7 bases align to TRBD2. Germline CDR1 WSHSY, CDR2 SAAADI. Trimming cost V 2 bases and J 2 bases; bases outside gene matches: 9. The CDR3 contains 16 residues. The CDR3 here is CASSEMEAGNAYEQYF. The DNA for the CDR3 is TGCGCCAGCAGTGAGATGGAAGCGGGAAACGCCTACGAGCAGTACTTC.

This chain links TRBV9 with TRBJ2-1, with 10 bases that match TRBD2. The trim removed 1 base at V and 10 bases at J, leaving 8 bases unmatched. The CDR3 runs to 15 residues. Germline CDR1 is SGDLS and CDR2 is YYNGEE. CDR3 residues: CASSVTSGAGMEQFF. The CDR3 coding sequence is TGTGCCAGCAGCGTAACTAGCGGGGCCGGCATGGAGCAGTTCTTC.

The V and J genes are TRBV27 and TRBJ2-6; D is undetermined. Germline values: CDR1 MNHEY, CDR2 SMNVEV (reference sequence). The CDR3 has 17 residues. Trimming pared 0 bases from V and 1 base from J, leaving 10 bases between. In nucleotides, the CDR3 is TGTGCCAGCAGTTTATCGCCCCCAGTGTCTGGGGCCAACGTCCTGACTTTC. Its translation: CASSLSPPVSGANVLTF. Together with reference TRBV27 and TRBJ2-6, the CDR3 gives the full variable domain: EAQVTQNPRYLITVTGKKLTVTCSQNMNHEYMSWYRQDPGLGLRQIYYSMNVEVTDKGDVPEGYKVSRKEKRNFPLILESPSPNQTSLYFCASSLSPPVSGANVLTFGAGSRLTVL.

The rearrangement links TRBV5-4 to TRBJ1-3; 10 positions match TRBD1. CDR1 SGHNT and CDR2 YYREEE come from the germline V gene (reference sequence). After removal of 7 bases from V and 2 bases from J, the junction contained 12 bases not matched to a gene. This CDR3 region has 17 residues. CDR3 amino acids: CASGQGGGGPAGNTIYF. DNA of the CDR3: TGTGCCAGCGGACAGGGGGGAGGTGGACCGGCTGGAAACACCATATATTTT. Looking up the rest from reference TRBV5-4 and TRBJ1-3 gives the full variable domain: ETGVTQSPTHLIKTRGQQVTLRCSSQSGHNTVSWYQQALGQGPQFIFQYYREEENGRGNFPPRFSGLQFPNYSSELNVNALELDDSALYLCASGQGGGGPAGNTIYFGEGSWLTVV.

The chain combines TRBV9 with TRBJ1-6; 9 bases are shared with TRBD1. This CDR3 is built from 17 residues. The V gene's germline CDR1 is SGDLS and CDR2 YYNGEE. J lost 0 bases, V lost 3 bases, and 4 bases had no gene match. The CDR3 bases are TGTGCCAGCAGCGGCGGACAGGGGAGCTCCTATAATTCACCCCTCCACTTT. Residues: CASSGGQGSSYNSPLHF.

This clone has only one observation. V usage is TRBV5-5 and J usage is TRBJ1-1, with 8 nucleotides matching TRBD1. Looked up from germline, CDR1 is SGHKS and CDR2 is YYEKEE (reference sequence). V lost 5 bases, J lost 10 bases, and 10 bases stayed unmatched. The CDR3 is 13 amino acids. CDR3 bases: TGTGCCAGCAGACCAACTCAGGGGGCAGGAGCTTTCTTT. Its translation is CASRPTQGAGAFF. Based on the CDR3 plus reference TRBV5-5 and TRBJ1-1, the full variable domain is DAGVTQSPTHLIKTRGQQVTLRCSPISGHKSVSWYQQVLGQGPQFIFQYYEKEERGRGNFPDRFSARQFPNYSSELNVNALLLGDSALYLCASRPTQGAGAFFGQGTRLTVV.

The chain has TRBV12-5 and TRBJ1-3; D not resolved. Germline CDR1 LGHNT, CDR2 FRNRAP. CDR3 length equals 16 residues. V shed 8 bases and J shed 4 bases, with 21 bases lying between them. The DNA of the CDR3 is TGTGCTAGTACCCTGAGGGTAGATCAGAGAGGAAACACCATATATTTT. Translation: CASTLRVDQRGNTIYF.

The V gene is TRBV18, the J gene TRBJ2-3; D may be TRBD2 (6 bases). CDR3 length equals 16 residues. The germline gives CDR1 KGHSH, CDR2 LQKENI. V lost 3 bases to trimming and J lost 0 bases, with 13 bases between them. The CDR3: CASSPRPGTSTDTQYF. In nucleotides, the CDR3 is TGTGCCAGCTCACCCCGTCCCGGGACTAGCACAGATACGCAGTATTTT.

This clone showed up just a few times. CDR3 in DNA: TGTGCCTGGAGTGTACTACCCATCACTGAAGCTTTCTTT. It translates to CAWSVLPITEAFF. The chain couples TRBV30 to TRBJ1-1; D uncertain. The V and J ends lost 0 bases and 4 bases respectively, with 9 bases between them. Germline assignment: CDR1 GTSNPN and CDR2 SVGIG (reference sequence). The CDR3 is 13 amino acids. Supplemented by reference TRBV30 and TRBJ1-1, the full variable domain reads SQTIHQWPATLVQPVGSPLSLECTVEGTSNPNLYWYRQAAGRGLQLLFYSVGIGQISSEVPQNLSASRPQDRQFILSSKKLLLSDSGFYLCAWSVLPITEAFFGQGTRLTVV.

This sequence joins TRBV11-1 and TRBJ1-2, with D unclear. The CDR3 extends over 12 amino acids. Between the trimmed V and J ends, which lost 3 bases and 3 bases, there was a span of 5 bases. CDR1 SGHAT and CDR2 FQDESV come from the germline V gene (reference sequence). The CDR3 region is CASSFGDYGYTF. The DNA of the CDR3 is TGTGCCAGCAGCTTCGGGGACTATGGCTACACCTTC.

This sequence joins TRBV10-3 and TRBJ1-1; no reliable D call. Looked up from germline, CDR1 is ENHRY and CDR2 is SYGVKD. The ends were cut back, 6 bases at V and 4 bases at J, with 18 bases in the middle. CDR3 length: 15 amino acids. DNA for the CDR3: TGTGCCATCAGCGCCAACTATAAGGCTGCCACTGAAGCTTTCTTT. Its protein is CAISANYKAATEAFF.

The rearrangement links TRBV28 to TRBJ1-5; 10 nucleotides align to TRBD1. The CDR3 sequence is 15 residues long. J gave up 4 bases and V 2 bases, and 2 bases lay outside the gene matches. Germline V gene sequence: CDR1 MDHEN, CDR2 SYDVKM. CDR3 DNA sequence: TGTGCCAGCAGTTTAGACAGGGGGCGGAATCAGCCCCAGCATTTT. Protein product: CASSLDRGRNQPQHF.

This clone has only a few counts. This rearrangement joins TRBV5-6 to TRBJ2-2, with 10 bases identical to TRBD1. The CDR3 has 17 amino acids. In germline, CDR1 is SGHDT, CDR2 YYEEEE. The V and J ends lost 0 bases and 4 bases, in that order; junction bases with no gene match: 6. The CDR3 spells CASSLVTGGVGTGELFF. In nucleotides, the CDR3 is TGTGCCAGCAGCTTGGTGACAGGGGGCGTAGGCACCGGGGAGCTGTTTTTT. The whole variable domain, remainder taken from reference TRBV5-6 and TRBJ2-2, is DAGVTQSPTHLIKTRGQQVTLRCSPKSGHDTVSWYQQALGQGPQFIFQYYEEEERQRGNFPDRFSGHQFPNYSSELNVNALLLGDSALYLCASSLVTGGVGTGELFFGEGSRLTVL.

The chain combines TRBV5-4 with TRBJ1-1; 8 bases fit TRBD1. The germline V gene has CDR1 SGHNT and CDR2 YYREEE (reference sequence). J lost 1 base, V lost 4 bases, and 3 bases had no gene match. The CDR3 loop spans 14 amino acids. The CDR3 coding sequence is TGTGCCAGCAGCCCCGGGACAGGGAACACTGAAGCTTTCTTT. This translates into CASSPGTGNTEAFF.

This chain's CDR3 is CASSFDSSYNSPLHF. The CDR3 DNA sequence: TGTGCCAGCAGCTTTGACAGTTCCTATAATTCACCCCTCCACTTT. V is TRBV5-5 and J is TRBJ1-6; maybe TRBD1 (5 bases). CDR1 and CDR2 (germline): SGHKS, YYEKEE (reference sequence). The V gene lost 2 bases and the J gene lost 1 base, with 7 bases spanning the gap. The CDR3 loop spans 15 amino acids.

The V call is TRBV5-3, the J call TRBJ1-5, with 8 bases matching TRBD1. TRBV5-3 is noted as an ORF with a role that remains uncertain. The junction had 9 bases not matched to a gene; V was cut back by 4 bases and J by 0 bases. This CDR3 region has 17 residues. CDR3 bases: TGTGCCAGAAGCATATCAACAGGGGGATATAGCAATCAGCCCCAGCATTTT. Translated, it gives CARSISTGGYSNQPQHF.

The chain carries TRBV7-8 and TRBJ1-1; weak D call: TRBD1 (5 bases). This CDR3 spans 14 amino acids. Trimming pared 5 bases from V and 4 bases from J, leaving 14 bases between. Germline V gene data show CDR1 as SGHVS and CDR2 as FQNEAQ. The DNA for the CDR3 is TGTGCCAGCAGCCCCCTGGGGGGGTTCACTGAAGCTTTCTTT. Protein sequence: CASSPLGGFTEAFF.

This chain joins TRBV4-3 and TRBJ2-7; possibly TRBD1 for D (5 bases). The ends were cut back, 4 bases at V and 4 bases at J, with 11 bases in the middle. The CDR3 covers 13 residues. Germline assignment: CDR1 LGHNA and CDR2 YSLEER. The CDR3 protein is CASSLQAGYEQYF. CDR3 DNA sequence: TGCGCCAGCAGCCTCCAAGCAGGGTACGAGCAGTACTTC.